The subject of this entry is one T cell receptor beta chain. Germline-derived CDR1 and CDR2 are MNHEY and SMNVEV (reference sequence). The CDR3 consists of 15 residues. V lost 6 bases, J lost 0 bases, and 5 bases stayed unmatched. The method was immunoSEQ multiplex PCR; TCRdb's version includes in-frame clones alone and lacks a portion of them. Of 80,000 to 95,000 clones detected, about 96% appear once; the ten largest clones hold about 0.39%. The sample comes from a study of technical replicates of blood from a few donors. The chain couples TRBV27 to TRBJ1-5, with TRBD1 matching over 7 bases. The sequence derives from a human donor in good health. The specimen sequenced was T cells isolated from PBMCs. The CDR3 nucleotides read TGTGCCAGCAGAGGGACAGTGGCTAGCAATCAGCCCCAGCATTTT. This translates into CASRGTVASNQPQHF.